This T cell receptor (beta chain) comes out of a study of shared clonotypes between healthy human individuals. Sequencing was performed with immunoSEQ multiplex PCR; in TCRdb, only in-frame clones are kept and a portion is missing. In the table there are a few million clones, over 85% of which are singletons. V lost 1 base, J lost 0 bases, and 10 bases lay in between. Germline CDR1 and CDR2: KGHSH and LQKENI. The CDR3 is 16 residues long. The sample consisted of naive CD4+ T cells sorted from blood. Subset described: CD45RA+ positively selected. The chain is built from TRBV18 and TRBJ1-5; tentatively, D is TRBD1 (6 bases). This TCR came from a young man in good health. CDR3 bases: TGTGCCAGCTCACCACGCTACAGGGATAGCAATCAGCCCCAGCATTTT. It is translated as CASSPRYRDSNQPQHF.